These 3 T cell receptor beta chains were sequenced from one sample in a study of T cells in Graves' hyperthyroidism and ophthalmopathy. Amplification targeted TCR beta CDR3 regions from RNA transcripts. The primer set for the first-round RT-PCR of the TCR CDR3 was HTBI. TCRdb independently ran MiXCR on the multiplex PCR reads; one entry per CDR3 protein. The data hold more than 350,000 distinct CDR3 sequences, with roughly 15% observed a single time. The source material was blood. These receptors were taken from a woman aged 60-75 years with Graves' ophthalmopathy.

This clonotype was detected a few times. V usage is TRBV2 and J usage is TRBJ1-1; D is ambiguous. The germline V gene encodes CDR1 SNHLY and CDR2 FYNNEI. The CDR3 consists of 15 residues. Deletions cut 2 bases from V and 3 bases from J, with 13 bases between. The CDR3 loop reads CASSERPRGYTEAFF. In DNA form, the CDR3 reads TGTGCCAGCAGTGAACGGCCTCGGGGTTACACTGAAGCTTTCTTT.

At least ten counts were recorded for this clonotype. This rearrangement joins TRBV7-2 to TRBJ2-7, with a possible D match to TRBD2 (5 bases). V was clipped by 3 bases and J by 5 bases, with 11 bases between them. The CDR3 covers 13 residues. Germline loops: CDR1 SGHTA, CDR2 FQGNSA. The CDR3 here is CASSFGLGNEQYF. CDR3 DNA: TGTGCCAGCAGCTTCGGACTTGGTAACGAGCAGTACTTC.

V gene TRBV19 combines with J gene TRBJ2-7; 10 bases are shared with TRBD2. The germline V gene has CDR1 LNHDA and CDR2 SQIVND (reference sequence). This CDR3 spans 16 amino acids. V was pared by 5 bases and J by 3 bases, with 10 bases of the junction left unmatched. The CDR3: CASSVQGTSVFYEQYF. In DNA form, the CDR3 reads TGTGCCAGTAGTGTACAGGGGACTAGCGTATTCTACGAGCAGTACTTC.